This T cell receptor (beta chain) was obtained from a study of cytomegalovirus exposure and HLA in healthy donors. PCR amplification relied on 60 Vbeta primers (plus 13 Jbeta primers). Method: immunoSEQ multiplex PCR; TCRdb's copy keeps in-frame clones and lacks some. The data contain some 120,000 clones, 75% to 85% of them singletons. Germline V gene data show CDR1 as MNHEY and CDR2 as SVGAGI. The CDR3 is made up of 15 amino acids. Trimming took 2 bases from V and 2 from J; bases not matched to a gene: 3. The chain combines TRBV6-5 with TRBJ2-1; 7 positions agree with TRBD1. The sequencing sample was made of PBMCs. The TCR sequence derives from a man between 40 and 49 years old in good health and CMV-seronegative. CDR3 residues: CASSYRTGAYNEQFF. The DNA for the CDR3 is TGTGCCAGCAGTTACAGAACAGGGGCCTACAATGAGCAGTTCTTC.